These T cell receptor beta chains were read from a single sample in a study of glioma-infiltrating T cells after dendritic cell vaccination. TCRdb keeps only in-frame clones here, not all; method: immunoSEQ multiplex PCR. This sample yields about 64,000 clones, of which more than 75% are seen a single time; 9.2% belongs to the top ten. The sequencing used blood, collected before dendritic cell vaccination. Receptors were obtained from a human donor with glioblastoma. The CDR3 runs from the conserved cysteine through the conserved F or W. A D gene is named only where the DNA matches it firmly. Size tells how often a clone was seen (once, few, many) or the class of an expanded clone, and some rows leave it out.

CASSPARQGLDGYTF,TGTGCCAGCAGCCCCGCCCGACAGGGATTGGATGGCTACACCTTC,TRBV27,TRBD1,NA,TRBJ1-2
CASSWTSGFQETQYF,TGTGCCAGCAGCTGGACAAGCGGGTTCCAAGAGACCCAGTACTTC,TRBV7-9,NA,NA,TRBJ2-5
CASSLLAGTKYF,TGTGCCAGCAGTTTATTGGCGGGGACTAAGTACTTC,TRBV28,TRBD2,NA,TRBJ2-7
CARADRGLSGANVLTF,TGTGCCAGGGCGGACAGGGGCCTCTCTGGGGCCAACGTCCTGACTTTC,TRBV2,TRBD1,NA,TRBJ2-6
CASSQGGEQPQHF,TGCGCCAGCAGCCAAGGGGGGGAACAGCCCCAGCATTTT,TRBV4-1,NA,once,TRBJ1-5
CASSPRLEGGNEQFF,TGTGCCAGCTCACCTCGACTGGAGGGCGGCAATGAGCAGTTCTTC,TRBV18,NA,NA,TRBJ2-1
CASSLTGGNSYEQYF,TGTGCCAGCAGTCTGACAGGGGGCAACTCCTACGAGCAGTACTTC,TRBV27,TRBD1,NA,TRBJ2-7
CASRVAGGRDQPQHF,TGTGCCAGTCGCGTGGCGGGGGGCAGGGATCAGCCCCAGCATTTT,TRBV19,NA,NA,TRBJ1-5
CASSPDRGFFYGYTF,TGTGCCAGCAGCCCAGACAGGGGGTTCTTCTATGGCTACACCTTC,TRBV7-9,TRBD1,NA,TRBJ1-2
CASSLGSGGGTDTQYF,TGCGCCAGCAGCTTGGGGAGCGGGGGTGGCACAGATACGCAGTATTTT,TRBV5-1,TRBD2,once,TRBJ2-3
CASSLGTLGNTIYF,TGTGCCAGCAGTCTAGGGACACTCGGAAACACCATATATTTT,TRBV28,NA,few,TRBJ1-3
CSAHRQGAFGYTF,TGCAGCGCCCATCGACAGGGGGCTTTTGGCTACACCTTC,TRBV29-1,TRBD1,NA,TRBJ1-2
CASSLQEGWNTEAFF,TGCGCCAGCAGCCTTCAAGAGGGCTGGAACACTGAAGCTTTCTTT,TRBV5-1,NA,once,TRBJ1-1